This is a list of T cell receptor beta chains from one sample in a study of blood T cell repertoires in COVID-19. The repertoire was sequenced with immunoSEQ multiplex PCR; TCRdb's copy has only in-frame clones and lacks some. This sample yields 180,000 or so clones, of which less than 90% are seen a single time; around 9.9% belongs to the top ten. Sequencing used peripheral blood. These receptor sequences come from a woman aged 55-75 years with COVID-19, enrolled during active disease. Each CDR3 is given with its conserved first and last residue. D genes are given only for firm matches. Not all rows give a size; the values are once, few, many and, for expanded clones, a class.

j_call v_call d_call clone_size cdr3_nt cdr3_aa
TRBJ2-3 TRBV6-5 NA NA TGTGCCAGCAGTTACTTCGGGACTGTCACAGATACGCAGTATTTT CASSYFGTVTDTQYF
TRBJ1-2 TRBV28 NA NA TGTGCCAGCAGTCCCCAGCGGGCCCTAATAGGGTATGGCTACACCTTC CASSPQRALIGYGYTF
TRBJ1-5 TRBV18 NA NA TGTGCCAGCTCACCAGCCAGGGTGGGCAATCAGCCCCAGCATTTT CASSPARVGNQPQHF
TRBJ2-7 TRBV19 NA NA TGTGCCAGTAGTCGGACTGGACTGGTTGCCTACGAGCAGTACTTC CASSRTGLVAYEQYF
TRBJ1-1 TRBV5-4 NA NA TGTGCCAGCAGCTTGGACTTTCGCCCCGCATATGAAAACACTGAAGCTTTCTTT CASSLDFRPAYENTEAFF
TRBJ2-2 TRBV5-4 TRBD2 NA TGTGCCAGCAGCTTAGCGGGGGTGAACACCGGGGAGCTGTTTTTT CASSLAGVNTGELFF
TRBJ2-1 TRBV30 NA NA TGTGCCTGGAGGGCCATCAGGAATGAGCAGTTCTTC CAWRAIRNEQFF
TRBJ2-7 TRBV6-5 TRBD1 once TGTGCCAGCAGGAACGGACAGGGCGAGCAGTACTTC CASRNGQGEQYF
TRBJ2-7 TRBV28 NA NA TGTGCCAGCAGTTTAGGTAGCCAACCCTACGAGCAGTACTTC CASSLGSQPYEQYF
TRBJ2-7 TRBV7-2 TRBD1 NA TGTGCCAGCAGCTTAAGGCCCGCGGACAGGGCCCACGAGCAGTACTTC CASSLRPADRAHEQYF
TRBJ1-2 TRBV6-2/TRBV6-3 NA NA TGTGCCAGCAGTTACTCGACCGGGGGAGGCTACACCTTC CASSYSTGGGYTF
TRBJ2-3 TRBV29-1 TRBD2 NA TGCAGCGTTGAAGATCGCGGGAGTCCGTTGGGTACGCAGTATTTT CSVEDRGSPLGTQYF
TRBJ2-1 TRBV7-8 TRBD1 NA TGTGCCAGCAGCTTCCATGGACCAGGACAGGATGAGCAGTTCTTC CASSFHGPGQDEQFF
TRBJ2-7 TRBV6-5 TRBD2 once TGTGCCAGCAGTTACGTCTTTAGCGGGAGCTACGAGCAGTACTTC CASSYVFSGSYEQYF
TRBJ1-3 TRBV5-1 NA NA TGCGCCAGCAGTAGGGACAACTCTGGAAACACCATATATTTT CASSRDNSGNTIYF
TRBJ1-6 TRBV4-3 TRBD1 NA TGCGCCAGCAGCCAAGAAGCAGGGGGCTCCTATAATTCACCCCTCCACTTT CASSQEAGGSYNSPLHF
TRBJ1-5 TRBV15 NA medium-sized TGTGCCACCAGCAGTACCCGGGACACCCTCAATCAGCCCCAGCATTTT CATSSTRDTLNQPQHF
TRBJ1-5 TRBV28 NA NA TGTGCCAGCAGTTTAGTCGGGTTGAATCAGCCCCAGCATTTT CASSLVGLNQPQHF
TRBJ2-1 TRBV27 NA NA TGTGCCAGCTTCCGCGAAGCGGGCGCTTCCTACAATGAGCAGTTCTTC CASFREAGASYNEQFF
TRBJ1-4 TRBV27 NA NA TGTGCCAGCAGTTTAAACCCCTGGACAGCAGCAACTAATGAAAAACTGTTTTTT CASSLNPWTAATNEKLFF
TRBJ1-3 TRBV4-3 NA NA TGCGCCAGCAGCCAAGTCGGGGTACGACACACCATATATTTT CASSQVGVRHTIYF
TRBJ2-7 TRBV28 NA NA TGTGCCAGCAGTTTAACATTCTACGAGCAGTACTTC CASSLTFYEQYF
TRBJ2-1 TRBV2 NA NA TGTGCCAGCAGTGAAACGGGAATCGACTACAATGAGCAGTTCTTC CASSETGIDYNEQFF
TRBJ2-2 TRBV5-1 NA NA TGCGCCAGCAGCATTCACGGACAGTACACCGGGGAGCTGTTTTTT CASSIHGQYTGELFF
TRBJ1-1 TRBV6-6 NA NA TGTGCCAGCAGTTACGGCACAGGGCCCACTGAAGCTTTCTTT CASSYGTGPTEAFF
TRBJ1-2 TRBV3-1/TRBV3-2 NA NA TGTGCCAGCAGCCGCCAGGGGAACTATGGCTACACCTTC CASSRQGNYGYTF
TRBJ2-2 TRBV7-8 TRBD1 NA TGTGCCAGCAGCTTGGTCGGACAGGCAACCGGGGAGCTGTTTTTT CASSLVGQATGELFF
TRBJ2-7 TRBV30 NA few TGTGCCTGGAGTGTAGGCGGAGGGCGGACTTTCAAGTACTTC CAWSVGGGRTFKYF
TRBJ1-1 TRBV15 NA NA TGTGCCACCAGCACTTTGGGGGGGAGGAACACTGAAGCTTTCTTT CATSTLGGRNTEAFF
TRBJ1-5 TRBV6-1 NA NA TGTGCCAGCAGTGAAGGGCTCACGAAGATTAGCAATCAGCCCCAGCATTTT CASSEGLTKISNQPQHF
TRBJ1-2 TRBV19 TRBD1 NA TGTGCCAGTAGGGGGGGACAGGGGCACCCGTCCCTCTATGGCTACACCTTC CASRGGQGHPSLYGYTF
TRBJ2-7 TRBV3-1/TRBV3-2 TRBD1 NA TGTGCCAGCAGTCTAATTCCGGGACAGGGAATCTACGAGCAGTACTTC CASSLIPGQGIYEQYF
TRBJ2-3 TRBV11-3 TRBD2 NA TGTGCCAGCAGCTCGAGACTAGCGGGAGGGCCAGGCACAGATACGCAGTATTTT CASSSRLAGGPGTDTQYF
TRBJ2-3 TRBV10-3 NA NA TGTGCCATCAGTGTCCTAGCCGGGTCCACAGATACGCAGTATTTT CAISVLAGSTDTQYF
TRBJ2-5 TRBV5-1 TRBD2 NA TGCGCCAGCAGCTTGTCACAGGAGGGGACTAGCGGGAGGGGGCGAGAGACCCAGTACTTC CASSLSQEGTSGRGRETQYF
TRBJ1-2 TRBV9 NA NA TGTGCCAGCAGCGTATGGTGGACAGTTGAAGGGCATGGCTACACCTTC CASSVWWTVEGHGYTF
TRBJ1-3 TRBV28 NA NA TGTGCCAGCAGTTTAAGCGGGGAGGTACACACCATATATTTT CASSLSGEVHTIYF
TRBJ2-7 TRBV10-2 TRBD2 NA TGCGCCACCTGGGCCCCTAGCGGGAGGTACGAGCAGTACTTC CATWAPSGRYEQYF
TRBJ1-2 TRBV4-3 NA NA TGCGCCAGCAGCCAAGGGCGGGTGTCCAGTTATGGCTACACCTTC CASSQGRVSSYGYTF
TRBJ2-3 TRBV9 TRBD1 NA TGTGCCAGCAGCGATGGGACAGGGGTTAGCACAGATACGCAGTATTTT CASSDGTGVSTDTQYF
TRBJ1-5 TRBV19 NA NA TGTGCCAGTACCATAACAGGGAGTCAGCCCCAGCATTTT CASTITGSQPQHF
TRBJ2-3 TRBV9 NA NA TGTGCCAGCAGCCCGGAGGGAGATACGCAGTATTTT CASSPEGDTQYF
TRBJ2-7 TRBV10-3 NA NA TGTGCCATCAGTGAGTCAGACAAGCAGTACTTC CAISESDKQYF
TRBJ1-1 TRBV5-1 NA NA TGCGCCAGCAGCTTGGAGGCAGGGCTAGCTTTCTTT CASSLEAGLAFF
TRBJ1-2 TRBV28 TRBD1 NA TGTGCCAGCATCCAGACGAGACAGGGGTATGGCTACACCTTC CASIQTRQGYGYTF
TRBJ2-7 TRBV19 TRBD2 NA TGTGCCAGTAGTATCGGGAGGCTCTACGAGCAGTACTTC CASSIGRLYEQYF
TRBJ2-7 TRBV24-1 TRBD1 NA TGTGCCACCAGTGATTCGGGGACAGGGTTTTTCGAGCAGTACTTC CATSDSGTGFFEQYF
TRBJ2-5 TRBV9 TRBD2 NA TGTGCCAGCAGCGCGGGACTAGCGGTTGGGGAGACCCAGTACTTC CASSAGLAVGETQYF
TRBJ2-7 TRBV6-6 NA NA TGTGCCAGCAGTTACCCCCAGGGTTACGAGCAGTACTTC CASSYPQGYEQYF
TRBJ2-1 TRBV7-9 NA few TGTGCCAGCAGCTTGGGGACTCTAAGCTCCTACAATGAGCAGTTCTTC CASSLGTLSSYNEQFF